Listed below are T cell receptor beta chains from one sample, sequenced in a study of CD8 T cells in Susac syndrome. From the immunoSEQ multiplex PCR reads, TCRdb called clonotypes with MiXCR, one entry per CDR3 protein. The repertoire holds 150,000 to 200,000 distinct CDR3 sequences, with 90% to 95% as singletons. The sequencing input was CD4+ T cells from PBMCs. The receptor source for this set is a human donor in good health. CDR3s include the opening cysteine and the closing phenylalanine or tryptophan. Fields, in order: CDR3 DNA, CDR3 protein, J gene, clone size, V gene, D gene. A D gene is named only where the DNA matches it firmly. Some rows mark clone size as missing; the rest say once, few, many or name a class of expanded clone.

CDR3 DNA: TGCGCCAGCAGCTTGGATACGGGCAGCAATCAGCCCCAGCATTTT; CDR3 protein: CASSLDTGSNQPQHF; J gene: TRBJ1-5; clone size: -; V gene: TRBV5-1; D gene: -
CDR3 DNA: TGTGCCAGCAGCCAAGACTCCAACTATGGCTACACCTTC; CDR3 protein: CASSQDSNYGYTF; J gene: TRBJ1-2; clone size: -; V gene: TRBV5-4; D gene: -
CDR3 DNA: TGCGCCAGCAGCAATACAGGGGTCCAAGAGACCCAGTACTTC; CDR3 protein: CASSNTGVQETQYF; J gene: TRBJ2-5; clone size: -; V gene: TRBV5-1; D gene: TRBD1
CDR3 DNA: TGTGCCAGCAGCGCGCGCAATGAGCAGTTCTTC; CDR3 protein: CASSARNEQFF; J gene: TRBJ2-1; clone size: -; V gene: TRBV11-2; D gene: -
CDR3 DNA: TGTGCCAGCAGTGCGGTAGGGAACACTGAAGCTTTCTTT; CDR3 protein: CASSAVGNTEAFF; J gene: TRBJ1-1; clone size: -; V gene: TRBV6-2/TRBV6-3; D gene: -
CDR3 DNA: TGTGCCAGCAGTCAACCGGGACCTGGAAACACCATATATTTT; CDR3 protein: CASSQPGPGNTIYF; J gene: TRBJ1-3; clone size: few; V gene: TRBV3-1; D gene: -
CDR3 DNA: TGTGCCAGCAGCTTGGGGGCCACAGATACGCAGTATTTT; CDR3 protein: CASSLGATDTQYF; J gene: TRBJ2-3; clone size: -; V gene: TRBV7-3; D gene: -
CDR3 DNA: TGCGCCAGCAGCACCCAGGGGGTACCGGGGACCGGGGAGCTGTTTTTT; CDR3 protein: CASSTQGVPGTGELFF; J gene: TRBJ2-2; clone size: -; V gene: TRBV5-1; D gene: TRBD1
CDR3 DNA: TGTGCCAGCTCAGCTACAGGGGCTGATGGCTACACCTTC; CDR3 protein: CASSATGADGYTF; J gene: TRBJ1-2; clone size: -; V gene: TRBV18; D gene: TRBD1
CDR3 DNA: TGTGCCAGTAGTGTCCCCCTCCAGGGGTTCGATGAGCAGTTCTTC; CDR3 protein: CASSVPLQGFDEQFF; J gene: TRBJ2-1; clone size: -; V gene: TRBV19; D gene: -
CDR3 DNA: TGTGCCAGCAGCGACCCGGTTAGCGGGGCGGGGACAGATACGCAGTATTTT; CDR3 protein: CASSDPVSGAGTDTQYF; J gene: TRBJ2-3; clone size: -; V gene: TRBV7-3; D gene: TRBD2
CDR3 DNA: TGCGCCAGCAGCTACCCCGGGACAGCAACAGATACGCAGTATTTT; CDR3 protein: CASSYPGTATDTQYF; J gene: TRBJ2-3; clone size: -; V gene: TRBV5-1; D gene: TRBD1
CDR3 DNA: TGCAGCGTTGGTGACAGGGGGAGGGAAGAGACCCAGTACTTC; CDR3 protein: CSVGDRGREETQYF; J gene: TRBJ2-5; clone size: few; V gene: TRBV29-1; D gene: TRBD1
CDR3 DNA: TGTGCCAGCTCCCCGGGACCCCAGGGTTCACCCCTCCACTTT; CDR3 protein: CASSPGPQGSPLHF; J gene: TRBJ1-6; clone size: -; V gene: TRBV25-1; D gene: -
CDR3 DNA: TGTGCCAGCAGCGTGGGTGGACAGGGAGAGAAGACCCAGTACTTC; CDR3 protein: CASSVGGQGEKTQYF; J gene: TRBJ2-5; clone size: -; V gene: TRBV9; D gene: TRBD1
CDR3 DNA: TGCAGCGTTGTCAGAGGTGACGGCTACACCTTC; CDR3 protein: CSVVRGDGYTF; J gene: TRBJ1-2; clone size: once; V gene: TRBV29-1; D gene: -
CDR3 DNA: TGCAGCGTTGAATCTGGACAGTACTTC; CDR3 protein: CSVESGQYF; J gene: TRBJ2-7; clone size: -; V gene: TRBV29-1; D gene: -
CDR3 DNA: TGTGCCAGCAGCCCGCGACAGGGGAATAATTCACCCCTCCACTTT; CDR3 protein: CASSPRQGNNSPLHF; J gene: TRBJ1-6; clone size: -; V gene: TRBV7-9; D gene: TRBD1
CDR3 DNA: TGTGCCAGCAAAAAAAGTCTGGGGAGCAATCAGCCCCAGCATTTT; CDR3 protein: CASKKSLGSNQPQHF; J gene: TRBJ1-5; clone size: -; V gene: TRBV6-5; D gene: -
CDR3 DNA: TGTGCCAGCGGCGGGGGGTCCTTCACAGATACGCAGTATTTT; CDR3 protein: CASGGGSFTDTQYF; J gene: TRBJ2-3; clone size: -; V gene: TRBV2; D gene: TRBD2
CDR3 DNA: TGTGCCAGCAGCCCCCCCTGGGGAGATACGCAGTATTTT; CDR3 protein: CASSPPWGDTQYF; J gene: TRBJ2-3; clone size: -; V gene: TRBV9; D gene: -
CDR3 DNA: TGCGCCAGCAGCCAAGTACCCGTCACCGGGGAGCTGTTTTTT; CDR3 protein: CASSQVPVTGELFF; J gene: TRBJ2-2; clone size: -; V gene: TRBV4-1; D gene: -
CDR3 DNA: TGTGCCAGCAGAAGGGGACAGCACACTGAAGCTTTCTTT; CDR3 protein: CASRRGQHTEAFF; J gene: TRBJ1-1; clone size: -; V gene: TRBV7-8; D gene: TRBD1
CDR3 DNA: TGTGCCAGCAGCTTAGGCCTAGCGGGGGAAAACATTCAGTACTTC; CDR3 protein: CASSLGLAGENIQYF; J gene: TRBJ2-4; clone size: -; V gene: TRBV11-3; D gene: TRBD2
CDR3 DNA: TGTGCCACCAGCGGCGGGGGGGTGCAAAATCAGCCCCAGCATTTT; CDR3 protein: CATSGGGVQNQPQHF; J gene: TRBJ1-5; clone size: -; V gene: TRBV15; D gene: -
CDR3 DNA: TGCGCCAGCAGCCACAGAGCGGGGGGGCTTGAGCAGTTCTTC; CDR3 protein: CASSHRAGGLEQFF; J gene: TRBJ2-1; clone size: -; V gene: TRBV4-1; D gene: TRBD2
CDR3 DNA: TGTGCCAGCAGTTACGGGGTAGGAGAGACCCAGTACTTC; CDR3 protein: CASSYGVGETQYF; J gene: TRBJ2-5; clone size: once; V gene: TRBV6-5; D gene: -
CDR3 DNA: TGTGCCAGCAGCTCTCAGATGCTCGCGGAGACCCAGTACTTC; CDR3 protein: CASSSQMLAETQYF; J gene: TRBJ2-5; clone size: -; V gene: TRBV14; D gene: -
CDR3 DNA: TGTGCCAGCAGCTCACTAGCGGGACAGGGAACTGAAGCTTTCTTT; CDR3 protein: CASSSLAGQGTEAFF; J gene: TRBJ1-1; clone size: -; V gene: TRBV7-8; D gene: TRBD1
CDR3 DNA: TGTGCCAGCAGCTTGGTCGGGGATAAGGGCTACACCTTC; CDR3 protein: CASSLVGDKGYTF; J gene: TRBJ1-2; clone size: once; V gene: TRBV5-4; D gene: -
CDR3 DNA: TGTGCCACGGGACAGATCATGAACACTGAAGCTTTCTTT; CDR3 protein: CATGQIMNTEAFF; J gene: TRBJ1-1; clone size: -; V gene: TRBV6-1; D gene: TRBD1
CDR3 DNA: TGTGCCAGCAGTGATTTAGATGGCTACACCTTC; CDR3 protein: CASSDLDGYTF; J gene: TRBJ1-2; clone size: -; V gene: TRBV2; D gene: -
CDR3 DNA: TGTGCCAGTAGTAGCCAGCCTGGACTACAGATCCCCACAGATACGCAGTATTTT; CDR3 protein: CASSSQPGLQIPTDTQYF; J gene: TRBJ2-3; clone size: -; V gene: TRBV19; D gene: -
CDR3 DNA: TGTGCCAGCAGCCGCAGTTCGCGACGGAACACTGAAGCTTTCTTT; CDR3 protein: CASSRSSRRNTEAFF; J gene: TRBJ1-1; clone size: -; V gene: TRBV4-2; D gene: -
CDR3 DNA: TGTGCCACCTTCGGGGACCCTGACAATGAGCAGTTCTTC; CDR3 protein: CATFGDPDNEQFF; J gene: TRBJ2-1; clone size: -; V gene: TRBV15; D gene: -
CDR3 DNA: TGTGCCAGCAGCCAAGAAAGCGGGACCGGCCTTTGGAATCAGCCCCAGCATTTT; CDR3 protein: CASSQESGTGLWNQPQHF; J gene: TRBJ1-5; clone size: -; V gene: TRBV4-2; D gene: -
CDR3 DNA: TGTGCCAGCAGCGTAACACAGGGCGGCATTCAGTACTTC; CDR3 protein: CASSVTQGGIQYF; J gene: TRBJ2-4; clone size: -; V gene: TRBV9; D gene: -
CDR3 DNA: TGTGCCAGCAGTAAGCTAGGCGCAGATACGCAGTATTTT; CDR3 protein: CASSKLGADTQYF; J gene: TRBJ2-3; clone size: -; V gene: TRBV6-5; D gene: -
CDR3 DNA: TGCGCCAGCACCCCTAGGGACAGGCCTTCCTACGAGCAGTACTTC; CDR3 protein: CASTPRDRPSYEQYF; J gene: TRBJ2-7; clone size: -; V gene: TRBV23-1; D gene: TRBD1
CDR3 DNA: TGCGCCAGCAGCTTGGAATCGCAGGGAGCCGAGCAGTACTTC; CDR3 protein: CASSLESQGAEQYF; J gene: TRBJ2-7; clone size: -; V gene: TRBV5-1; D gene: -